A single sample gave rise to the 29 T cell receptor beta chains below, sequenced in a study of blood T cells in healthy people across ages. Primers used in a second PCR of about 7 to 11 cycles were a sample-barcoded 5' primer and a J-beta primer mix. TCRdb ran MiXCR on the 5' RACE reads and lists one entry per CDR3 protein. The repertoire holds about 940,000 distinct CDR3 sequences, with around 49% as singletons. Material for sequencing was blood. The receptor set was obtained from a man under 40 in good health.

The chain employs TRBV9 and TRBJ2-3; TRBD2 might be the D (6 bases). CDR3 length equals 15 residues. Germline CDR1 reads SGDLS; CDR2 reads YYNGEE. V shed 4 bases and J shed 1 base, with 13 bases lying between them. CDR3 loop: CASSLILARTDTQYF. For the CDR3, the DNA is TGTGCCAGCAGCCTCATTCTAGCGCGCACAGATACGCAGTATTTT. The full variable domain, in which reference TRBV9 and TRBJ2-3 provide the parts outside the CDR3, is DSGVTQTPKHLITATGQRVTLRCSPRSGDLSVYWYQQSLDQGLQFLIQYYNGEERAKGNILERFSAQQFPDLHSELNLSSLELGDSALYFCASSLILARTDTQYFGPGTRLTVL.

The chain uses TRBV21-1 and TRBJ2-7; the table's D call of TRBD1 was not tested on the DNA. TRBV21-1 is a pseudogene segment. The CDR3 is made up of 14 amino acids. CDR3 in DNA: TGTGCCAGCCGCAATCGGGACAGCCCCTACGAGCAGTACTTC. It translates to CASRNRDSPYEQYF.

This clonotype came up a few times. The gene calls are TRBV25-1 and TRBJ2-7; 7 bases fit TRBD2. This CDR3 comprises 15 residues. Losses at the gene ends were 4 bases for V and 2 bases for J; bases not matched to a gene: 8. Germline V gene data show CDR1 as MGHDK and CDR2 as SYGVNS. The CDR3 reads CASSASSGSTYEQYF. Written as DNA, the CDR3 is TGTGCCAGCAGTGCATCTAGCGGATCCACCTACGAGCAGTACTTC.

There are many counts of this clonotype. This chain connects TRBV25-1 to TRBJ2-5; D call uncertain. The CDR3 loop spans 14 amino acids. Trimming left V 7 bases short and J 1 base short, with 13 bases between. Germline CDR1 is MGHDK and CDR2 is SYGVNS. DNA of the CDR3: TGTGCCAGCATCCCCCAACCCGCCCAAGAGACCCAGTACTTC. The encoded protein is CASIPQPAQETQYF.

The chain joins TRBV20-1 to TRBJ2-5, with TRBD1 identical over 7 bases. This CDR3 has 14 residues. Germline CDR1 reads DFQATT; CDR2 reads SNEGSKA (reference sequence). J gave up 13 bases and V 5 bases, and 19 bases lay outside the gene matches. CDR3 nucleotide sequence: TGCAGTGCTCAAGATGACGGGACAGATGGCAAGTGGTACTTC. It specifies CSAQDDGTDGKWYF.

The count of this clonotype is one. The rearrangement joins TRBV13 to TRBJ2-1; possible D gene TRBD2, 5 bases. Trimming stripped 2 bases from V and 0 bases from J, with 11 bases between. The germline V gene has CDR1 PRHDT and CDR2 FYEKMQ (reference sequence). The CDR3 length is 16 residues. CDR3 bases: TGTGCCAGCAGCTTATCGGGGATCGGCTCCTACAATGAGCAGTTCTTC. Amino acid sequence: CASSLSGIGSYNEQFF.

The V gene is TRBV10-1, the J gene TRBJ2-1, with TRBD2 matching over 11 bases. Per germline, CDR1 WNHNN and CDR2 SYGVQD (reference sequence). V lost 5 bases, J lost 2 bases, and 11 bases stayed unmatched. The CDR3 is made up of 18 amino acids. CDR3 sequence (DNA): TGCGCCAGCAGTAGTTCTTCCTTAGCGGGAGGGACCTACAATGAGCAGTTCTTC. The encoded protein is CASSSSSLAGGTYNEQFF.

The table lists this clonotype with many counts. The chain links TRBV5-1 to TRBJ2-1, with 7 bases identical to TRBD1. The CDR3 has 15 amino acids. Germline V gene sequence: CDR1 SGHRS, CDR2 YFSETQ. With 2 bases clipped from V and 3 bases from J, the junction kept 5 bases outside the gene matches. The CDR3 nucleotides read TGCGCCAGCAGCTTTACGGGACAGTTCTACAATGAGCAGTTCTTC. Its protein product is CASSFTGQFYNEQFF.

This clonotype was counted a few times. At one of its ends the junction is not consistent with the germline gene, which may arise from a read error. The V gene is TRBV5-1, the J gene TRBJ2-1, with 8 bases aligning to TRBD2. CDR1 and CDR2 (germline): SGHRS, YFSETQ. The CDR3 length is 16 residues. CDR3 in amino acids: CASSLVAGTIYSEQFF. For the CDR3, the DNA is TGCGCCAGCAGCTTGGTAGCGGGGACTATTTACAGTGAGCAGTTCTTC.

In its sample, this clonotype was seen a few times. The chain recombines TRBV6-5 with TRBJ1-2; possibly TRBD1 for D (6 bases). Trimming took 6 bases from V and 8 from J, leaving 16 bases between them. The CDR3 extends over 13 amino acids. Germline V lookup: CDR1 MNHEY, CDR2 SVGAGI. The CDR3 DNA reads TGTGCCAGCAGATTTACAGGGTCGGGAGGCTACACCTTC. This translates into CASRFTGSGGYTF.

CDR3 loop: CASSYSPLAGAYTDTQYF. The CDR3 nucleotides are TGTGCCAGCAGTTACTCCCCACTAGCGGGGGCCTACACAGATACGCAGTATTTT. The chain recombines TRBV6-2 or TRBV6-3 with TRBJ2-3; 11 nucleotides agree with TRBD2. CDR1 and CDR2 (germline): MNHEY, SVGEGT. This CDR3 comprises 18 residues. J gave up 2 bases and V 0 bases, and 7 bases lay outside the gene matches.

V is TRBV4-1 and J is TRBJ2-7; 7 bases are a match to TRBD2. The CDR3 is 16 residues long. Germline-derived CDR1 and CDR2 are MGHRA and YSYEKL. The J segment lost 5 bases and the V segment lost 3 bases, leaving 13 bases of the junction unmatched. For the CDR3, the DNA is TGCGCCAGCAGCCAGTTCTTGGCGGGGGACGTTCACGAGCAGTACTTC. It translates to CASSQFLAGDVHEQYF.

Note on this clonotype: One end of the junction does not line up with germline, which may come from a read error. This chain links TRBV28 with TRBJ2-1; TRBD1 matches 8 bases. Germline assignment: CDR1 MDHEN and CDR2 SYDVKM. The CDR3 is made up of 13 amino acids. The CDR3 reads CAGSGQGRETQFF. In nucleotides, the CDR3 is TGTGCCGGCAGTGGACAGGGAAGGGAGACCCAGTTCTTC.

The rearrangement uses TRBV7-2 and TRBJ2-3; tentatively, D is TRBD2 (5 bases). Trimming removed 0 bases at V and 6 bases at J, with 7 bases between. The CDR3 spans 13 residues. Looked up from germline, CDR1 is SGHTA and CDR2 is FQGNSA. The DNA for the CDR3 is TGTGCCAGCAGCTTAGCGCCGGGGGATACGCAGTATTTT. It translates to CASSLAPGDTQYF.

The rearrangement joins TRBV6-1 to TRBJ1-5; no clear D gene. CDR3 length: 15 residues. V gave up 1 base and J gave up 0 bases, with 7 bases separating them. CDR1 MNHNS and CDR2 SASEGT come from the germline V gene. The CDR3 DNA follows: TGTGCCAGCAGTGAAGTGTACGCTAGCAATCAGCCCCAGCATTTT. This sequence encodes CASSEVYASNQPQHF.

This clonotype was detected once. CDR3 sequence reads: CASSARAAEGQETQYF. DNA for the CDR3: TGTGCCAGCAGCGCCCGTGCAGCGGAGGGCCAAGAGACCCAGTACTTC. The V gene is TRBV7-8, the J gene TRBJ2-5, with D maybe TRBD2 (6 bases). CDR1 and CDR2 from the germline V gene are SGHVS and FQNEAQ. The CDR3 has 16 residues. V lost 5 bases, J lost 1 base, and 17 bases lay in between.

This clonotype was recorded a few times. The CDR3 sequence is CASSLKGASYEQYF. Here the CDR3 DNA reads TGTGCCAGCAGTTTAAAGGGGGCCTCCTACGAGCAGTACTTC. This chain uses TRBV27 with TRBJ2-7, with TRBD1 matching over 7 bases. Germline trimming cut 2 bases from V and 0 bases from J; bases unmatched to any gene: 1. CDR1 and CDR2 from the germline V gene are MNHEY and SMNVEV (reference sequence). The CDR3 runs to 14 residues.

The rearrangement uses TRBV7-8 and TRBJ1-4, with D hard to call. The germline V and J ends were trimmed by 1 base and 3 bases, with 9 bases remaining between them. The germline V gene encodes CDR1 SGHVS and CDR2 FQNEAQ. This CDR3 has 15 amino acids. The CDR3 bases are TGTGCCAGCAGCTTAGATGGCCAATCTAATGAAAAACTGTTTTTT. Its protein is CASSLDGQSNEKLFF.

V gene TRBV5-1 combines with J gene TRBJ1-2, with no clear D. Germline values: CDR1 SGHRS, CDR2 YFSETQ. V gave up 3 bases and J gave up 3 bases, with 12 bases separating them. The CDR3 extends over 14 amino acids. The CDR3 DNA reads as TGCGCCAGCAGCTCGGGCGGTTCCGACTATGGCTACACCTTC. As protein: CASSSGGSDYGYTF.

This clonotype appeared a few times. The chain is built from TRBV28 and TRBJ2-1, with 8 bases that match TRBD1. Germline V gene sequence: CDR1 MDHEN, CDR2 SYDVKM. This CDR3 contains 15 residues. The trim removed 2 bases at V and 7 bases at J, leaving 7 bases unmatched. CDR3 coding DNA: TGTGCCAGCAGTTTACCAGGGGGCTTCTATAATGAGCAGTTCTTC. Protein: CASSLPGGFYNEQFF.

The V gene is TRBV6-2 or TRBV6-3, the J gene TRBJ1-1; D is perhaps TRBD1 (5 bases). The CDR3 contains 14 residues. The germline CDR1 and CDR2 sequences are MNHEY and SVGEGT. V was trimmed by 7 bases and J by 4 bases, leaving 16 bases between them. The CDR3 sequence is CASMRDVGSTEAFF. The CDR3, as DNA: TGTGCCAGCATGCGGGACGTTGGGAGCACTGAAGCTTTCTTT.

The V call is TRBV2, the J call TRBJ2-3; no clear D. CDR3 size: 15 residues. Germline V gene sequence: CDR1 SNHLY, CDR2 FYNNEI. Between the trimmed V and J ends, which lost 3 bases and 0 bases, there was a span of 10 bases. The chain's CDR3 is CASSEAAASTDTQYF. CDR3 nucleotide sequence: TGTGCCAGCAGTGAGGCAGCTGCTAGCACAGATACGCAGTATTTT.

CDR3 sequence (DNA): TGCAGCTCGGGCCTCTACAATGAGCAGTACTTC. This sequence encodes CSSGLYNEQYF. The chain links TRBV29-1 to TRBJ2-4, with D uncertain. This CDR3 comprises 11 residues. Germline V gene sequence: CDR1 SQVTM, CDR2 ANQGSEA. Trimming took 8 bases from V and 13 from J, leaving 18 bases between them.

This clonotype has at least ten counts. This sequence joins TRBV7-2 and TRBJ2-2, with a possible D match to TRBD1 (5 bases). CDR1 SGHTA and CDR2 FQGNSA come from the germline V gene. The V end lost 3 bases, the J end lost 6 bases, and 14 bases lay between the germline ends. The CDR3 loop spans 15 amino acids. The CDR3 bases are TGTGCCAGCAGCTTCACCCAGGGAAGCTCCGGGGAGCTGTTTTTT. Its translation: CASSFTQGSSGELFF.

This chain uses TRBV5-1 with TRBJ2-3; 15 bases map to TRBD2. V shed 4 bases, J shed 6 bases, and the junction held 6 bases outside the gene matches. The germline V gene has CDR1 SGHRS and CDR2 YFSETQ. This CDR3 contains 16 residues. CDR3 in DNA: TGCGCCAGCAGCATTCCGGGACTAGCGGGGGGTGATACGCAGTATTTT. Encoded protein: CASSIPGLAGGDTQYF.

V is TRBV29-1 and J is TRBJ2-7; D remains ambiguous. The CDR3 covers 11 residues. CDR1 is SQVTM and CDR2 is ANQGSEA in the germline V gene. V dropped 0 bases and J dropped 5 bases, with 5 bases sitting between them. The CDR3 DNA is TGCAGCGTTGAAGATCAAGACGAGCAGTACTTC. Translation gives CSVEDQDEQYF.

The CDR3 nucleotides are TGTGCCAGCAGTCTTACTAGCGGGATGTACAATGAGCAGTTCTTC. It translates to CASSLTSGMYNEQFF. The rearrangement links TRBV3-1 to TRBJ2-1, with 10 bases aligning to TRBD2. The CDR3 totals 15 residues. CDR1 and CDR2 (germline): LGHDT, YNNKEL (reference sequence). The J segment lost 4 bases and the V segment lost 6 bases, leaving 6 bases of the junction unmatched.

The chain employs TRBV5-1 and TRBJ2-5; TRBD1 is a possible D gene (6 bases). The CDR3 length is 13 residues. Germline CDR1 SGHRS, CDR2 YFSETQ. Deletions cut 4 bases from V and 5 bases from J, with 12 bases between. CDR3 region: CASSAGQLETQYF. As DNA, the CDR3 is TGCGCCAGCAGCGCAGGACAGCTGGAGACCCAGTACTTC.

The chain links TRBV7-9 to TRBJ2-7; no definite D call. The assigned J gene may be wrong: the sequence end matches TRBJ2-4 better. Germline CDR1 and CDR2: SEHNR and FQNEAQ (reference sequence). The CDR3 covers 12 residues. The CDR3 region is CASSSGENIQYF. The DNA for the CDR3 is TGTGCCAGCAGCTCGGGCGAAAACATTCAGTACTTC.